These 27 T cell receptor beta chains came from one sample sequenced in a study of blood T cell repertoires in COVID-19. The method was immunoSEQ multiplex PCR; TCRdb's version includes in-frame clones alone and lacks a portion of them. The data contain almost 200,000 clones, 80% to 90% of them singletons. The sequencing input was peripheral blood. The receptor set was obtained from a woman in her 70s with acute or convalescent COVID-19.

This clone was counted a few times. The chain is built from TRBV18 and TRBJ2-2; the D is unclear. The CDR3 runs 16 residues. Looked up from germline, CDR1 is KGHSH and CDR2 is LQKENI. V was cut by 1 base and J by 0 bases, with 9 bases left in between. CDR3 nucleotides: TGTGCCAGCTCACCACTTGGGCCAGCGAACACCGGGGAGCTGTTTTTT. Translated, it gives CASSPLGPANTGELFF.

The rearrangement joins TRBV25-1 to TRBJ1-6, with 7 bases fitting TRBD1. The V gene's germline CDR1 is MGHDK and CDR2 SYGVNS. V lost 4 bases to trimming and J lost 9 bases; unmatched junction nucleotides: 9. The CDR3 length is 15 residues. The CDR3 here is CASSAPTGAGSPLHF. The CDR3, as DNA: TGTGCCAGCAGTGCCCCTACAGGGGCGGGTTCACCCCTCCACTTT.

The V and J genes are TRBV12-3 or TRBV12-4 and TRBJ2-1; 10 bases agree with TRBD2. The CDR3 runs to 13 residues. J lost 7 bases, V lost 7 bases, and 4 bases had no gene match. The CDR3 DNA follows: TGTGCCAGCAACCCTAGCGGGAGTAATGAGCAGTTCTTC. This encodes CASNPSGSNEQFF.

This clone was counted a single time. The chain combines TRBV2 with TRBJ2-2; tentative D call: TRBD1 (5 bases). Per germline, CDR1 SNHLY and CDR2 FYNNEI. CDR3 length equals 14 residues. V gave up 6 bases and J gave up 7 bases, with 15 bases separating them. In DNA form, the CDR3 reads TGTGCCAGCAGCCCCCTCGGCAGGGTCGGGGAGCTGTTTTTT. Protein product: CASSPLGRVGELFF.

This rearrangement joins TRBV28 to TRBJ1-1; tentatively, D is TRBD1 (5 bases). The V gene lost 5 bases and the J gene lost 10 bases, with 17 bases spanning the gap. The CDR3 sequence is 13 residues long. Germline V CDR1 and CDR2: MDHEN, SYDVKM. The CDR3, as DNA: TGTGCCAGCAGTAATTTGATCGGGGGACGAGCTTTCTTT. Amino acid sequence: CASSNLIGGRAFF. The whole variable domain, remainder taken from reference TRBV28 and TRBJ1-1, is DVKVTQSSRYLVKRTGEKVFLECVQDMDHENMFWYRQDPGLGLRLIYFSYDVKMKEKGDIPEGYSVSREKKERFSLILESASTNQTSMYLCASSNLIGGRAFFGQGTRLTVV.

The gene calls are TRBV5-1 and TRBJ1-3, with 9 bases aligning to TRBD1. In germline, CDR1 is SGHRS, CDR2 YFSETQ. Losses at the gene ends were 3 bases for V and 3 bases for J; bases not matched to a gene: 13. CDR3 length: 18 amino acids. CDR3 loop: CASSSMSLQGAGGNTIYF. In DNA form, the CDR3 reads TGCGCCAGCAGCTCCATGTCCTTACAGGGGGCTGGTGGAAACACCATATATTTT.

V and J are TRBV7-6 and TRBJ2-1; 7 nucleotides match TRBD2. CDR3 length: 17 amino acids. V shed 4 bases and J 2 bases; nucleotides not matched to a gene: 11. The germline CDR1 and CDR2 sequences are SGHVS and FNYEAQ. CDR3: CASSSEGDLAAYNEQFF. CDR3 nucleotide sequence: TGTGCCAGCAGCTCCGAAGGTGACCTAGCGGCCTACAATGAGCAGTTCTTC.

The CDR3: CASSGDRAPETQYF. CDR3 DNA: TGTGCCAGCAGTGGGGACAGGGCGCCAGAGACCCAGTACTTC. The V gene is TRBV2, the J gene TRBJ2-5; 9 positions agree with TRBD1. The CDR3 sequence is 14 residues long. Trimming at V came to 4 bases and at J to 4 bases, leaving 4 bases not matched to a gene. The germline CDR1 and CDR2 sequences are SNHLY and FYNNEI. Full variable domain (remainder filled in from reference TRBV2 and TRBJ2-5): EPEVTQTPSHQVTQMGQEVILRCVPISNHLYFYWYRQILGQKVEFLVSFYNNEISEKSEIFDDQFSVERPDGSNFTLKIRSTKLEDSAMYFCASSGDRAPETQYFGPGTRLLVL.

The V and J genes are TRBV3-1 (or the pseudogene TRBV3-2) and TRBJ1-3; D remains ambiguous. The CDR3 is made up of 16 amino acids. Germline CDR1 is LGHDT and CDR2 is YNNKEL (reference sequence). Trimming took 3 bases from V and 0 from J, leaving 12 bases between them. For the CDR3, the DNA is TGTGCCAGCAGCCAGTTTATAGTAGACTCTGGAAACACCATATATTTT. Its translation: CASSQFIVDSGNTIYF.

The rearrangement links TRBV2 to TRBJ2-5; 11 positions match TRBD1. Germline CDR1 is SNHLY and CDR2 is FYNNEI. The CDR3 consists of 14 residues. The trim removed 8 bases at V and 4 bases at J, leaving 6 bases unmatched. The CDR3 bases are TGTGCCAGCGGGACAGGGGGAAATTCAGAGACCCAGTACTTC. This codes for CASGTGGNSETQYF. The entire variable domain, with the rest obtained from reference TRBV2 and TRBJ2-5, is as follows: EPEVTQTPSHQVTQMGQEVILRCVPISNHLYFYWYRQILGQKVEFLVSFYNNEISEKSEIFDDQFSVERPDGSNFTLKIRSTKLEDSAMYFCASGTGGNSETQYFGPGTRLLVL.

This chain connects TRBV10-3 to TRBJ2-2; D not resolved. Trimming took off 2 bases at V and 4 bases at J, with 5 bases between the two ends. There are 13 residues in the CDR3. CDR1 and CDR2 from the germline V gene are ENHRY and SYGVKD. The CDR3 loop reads CAISERVTGELFF. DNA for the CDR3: TGTGCCATCAGTGAGCGGGTCACCGGGGAGCTGTTTTTT.

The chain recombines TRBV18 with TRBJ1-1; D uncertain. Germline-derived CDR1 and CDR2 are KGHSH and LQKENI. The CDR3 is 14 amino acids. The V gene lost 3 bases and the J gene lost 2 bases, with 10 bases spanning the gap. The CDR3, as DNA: TGTGCCAGCTCACCGCTCAGGCCTAACACTGAAGCTTTCTTT. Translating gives CASSPLRPNTEAFF.

CDR3 loop: CASSLTGDGTEAFF. The CDR3 DNA follows: TGTGCCAGCAGCTTGACAGGGGATGGCACTGAAGCTTTCTTT. The V gene is TRBV11-1, the J gene TRBJ1-1, with 8 bases that match TRBD1. The germline CDR1 and CDR2 sequences are SGHAT and FQDESV (reference sequence). This CDR3 is 14 amino acids long. The trim removed 3 bases at V and 4 bases at J, leaving 4 bases unmatched.

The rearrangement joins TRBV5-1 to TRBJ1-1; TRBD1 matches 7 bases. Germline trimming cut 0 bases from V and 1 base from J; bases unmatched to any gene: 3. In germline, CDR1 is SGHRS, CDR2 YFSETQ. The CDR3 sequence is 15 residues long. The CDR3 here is CASSLGAGGNTEAFF. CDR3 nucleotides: TGCGCCAGCAGCTTGGGCGCAGGGGGGAACACTGAAGCTTTCTTT.

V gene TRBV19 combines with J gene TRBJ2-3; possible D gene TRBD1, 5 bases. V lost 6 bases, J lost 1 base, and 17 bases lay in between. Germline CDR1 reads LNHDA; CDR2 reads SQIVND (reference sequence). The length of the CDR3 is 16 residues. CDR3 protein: CASSHMTGRGTDTQYF. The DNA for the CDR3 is TGTGCCAGTAGCCATATGACGGGCAGGGGCACAGATACGCAGTATTTT. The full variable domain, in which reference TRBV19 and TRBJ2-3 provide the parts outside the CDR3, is DGGITQSPKYLFRKEGQNVTLSCEQNLNHDAMYWYRQDPGQGLRLIYYSQIVNDFQKGDIAEGYSVSREKKESFPLTVTSAQKNPTAFYLCASSHMTGRGTDTQYFGPGTRLTVL.

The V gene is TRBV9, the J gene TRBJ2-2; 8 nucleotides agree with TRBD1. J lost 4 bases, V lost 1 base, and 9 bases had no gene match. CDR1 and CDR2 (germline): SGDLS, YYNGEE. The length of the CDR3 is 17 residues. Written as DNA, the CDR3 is TGTGCCAGCAGCGTATACGTGACAGGGGCGGCCACCGGGGAGCTGTTTTTT. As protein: CASSVYVTGAATGELFF.

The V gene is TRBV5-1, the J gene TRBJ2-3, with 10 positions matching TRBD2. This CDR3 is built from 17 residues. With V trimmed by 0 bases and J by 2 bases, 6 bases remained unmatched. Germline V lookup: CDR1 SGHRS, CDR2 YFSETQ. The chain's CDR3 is CASSLARLAGVTDTQYF. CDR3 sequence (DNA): TGCGCCAGCAGCTTGGCCCGGCTAGCGGGGGTCACAGATACGCAGTATTTT.

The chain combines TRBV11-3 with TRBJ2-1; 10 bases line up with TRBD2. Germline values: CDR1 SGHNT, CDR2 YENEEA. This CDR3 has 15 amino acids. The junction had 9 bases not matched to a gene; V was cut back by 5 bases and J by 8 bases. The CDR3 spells CASSPSLAGAHEQFF. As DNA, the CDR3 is TGTGCCAGCAGCCCGAGCCTAGCGGGGGCTCATGAGCAGTTCTTC. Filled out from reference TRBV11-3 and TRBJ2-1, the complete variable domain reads EAGVVQSPRYKIIEKKQPVAFWCNPISGHNTLYWYLQNLGQGPELLIRYENEEAVDDSQLPKDRFSAERLKGVDSTLKIQPAELGDSAVYLCASSPSLAGAHEQFFGPGTRLTVL.

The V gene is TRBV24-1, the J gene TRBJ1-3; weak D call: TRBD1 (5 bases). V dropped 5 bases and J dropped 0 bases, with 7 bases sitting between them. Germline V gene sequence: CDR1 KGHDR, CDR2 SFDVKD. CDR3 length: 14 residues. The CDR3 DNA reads TGTGCCACCAGTGCAGGGTCCTCTGGAAACACCATATATTTT. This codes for CATSAGSSGNTIYF.

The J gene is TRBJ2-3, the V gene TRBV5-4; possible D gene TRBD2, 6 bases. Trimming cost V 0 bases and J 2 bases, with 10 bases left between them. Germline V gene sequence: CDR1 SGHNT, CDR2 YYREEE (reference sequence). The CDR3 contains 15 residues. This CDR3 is CASSLELAATDTQYF. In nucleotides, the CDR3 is TGTGCCAGCAGCTTGGAATTAGCGGCCACAGATACGCAGTATTTT.

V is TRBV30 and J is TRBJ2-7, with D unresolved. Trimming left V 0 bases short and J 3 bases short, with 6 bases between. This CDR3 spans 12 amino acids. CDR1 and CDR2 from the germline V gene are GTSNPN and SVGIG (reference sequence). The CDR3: CAWSVSGYEQYF. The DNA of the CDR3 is TGTGCCTGGAGTGTATCGGGCTACGAGCAGTACTTC.

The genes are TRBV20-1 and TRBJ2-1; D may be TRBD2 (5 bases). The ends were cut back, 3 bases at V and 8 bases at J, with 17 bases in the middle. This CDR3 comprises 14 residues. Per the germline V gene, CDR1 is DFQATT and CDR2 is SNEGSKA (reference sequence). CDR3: CSASRGSALHEQFF. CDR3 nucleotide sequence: TGCAGTGCTAGTCGTGGGAGTGCCCTTCATGAGCAGTTCTTC.

In DNA form, the CDR3 reads TGTGCCAGCAGCCGGAGTTACACTGACGGCTACACCTTC. The encoded protein is CASSRSYTDGYTF. The V gene is TRBV5-5, the J gene TRBJ1-2; D call uncertain. V gave up 4 bases and J gave up 8 bases, with 15 bases separating them. Germline CDR1 is SGHKS and CDR2 is YYEKEE (reference sequence). The CDR3 runs 13 residues. Full variable domain (rest looked up from reference TRBV5-5 and TRBJ1-2): DAGVTQSPTHLIKTRGQQVTLRCSPISGHKSVSWYQQVLGQGPQFIFQYYEKEERGRGNFPDRFSARQFPNYSSELNVNALLLGDSALYLCASSRSYTDGYTFGSGTRLTVV.

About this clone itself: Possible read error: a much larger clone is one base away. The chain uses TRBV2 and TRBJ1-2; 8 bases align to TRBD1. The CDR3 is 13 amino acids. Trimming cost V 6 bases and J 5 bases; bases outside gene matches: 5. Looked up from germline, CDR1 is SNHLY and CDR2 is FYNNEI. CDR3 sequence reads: CASSLGQGYGYTF. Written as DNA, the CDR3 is TGTGCCAGCAGCCTCGGACAGGGATATGGCTACACCTTC.

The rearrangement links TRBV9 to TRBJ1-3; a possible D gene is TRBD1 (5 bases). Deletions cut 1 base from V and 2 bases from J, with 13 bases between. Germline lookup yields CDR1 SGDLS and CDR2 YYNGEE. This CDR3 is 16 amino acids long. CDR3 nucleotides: TGTGCCAGCAGCGTAACTGGGGGAGGGGCTGGAAACACCATATATTTT. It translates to CASSVTGGGAGNTIYF. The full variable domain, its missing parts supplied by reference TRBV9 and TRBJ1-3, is DSGVTQTPKHLITATGQRVTLRCSPRSGDLSVYWYQQSLDQGLQFLIQYYNGEERAKGNILERFSAQQFPDLHSELNLSSLELGDSALYFCASSVTGGGAGNTIYFGEGSWLTVV.

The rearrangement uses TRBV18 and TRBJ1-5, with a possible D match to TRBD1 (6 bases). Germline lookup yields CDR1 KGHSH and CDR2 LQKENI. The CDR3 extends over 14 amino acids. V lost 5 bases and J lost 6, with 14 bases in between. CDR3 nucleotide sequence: TGTGCCAGCTCATCAACAGGGTCGGGTCAGCCCCAGCATTTT. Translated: CASSSTGSGQPQHF.

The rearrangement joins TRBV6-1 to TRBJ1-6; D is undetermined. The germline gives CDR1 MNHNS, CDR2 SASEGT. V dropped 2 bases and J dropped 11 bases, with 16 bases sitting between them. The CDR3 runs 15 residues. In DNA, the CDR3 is TGTGCCAGCAGTGAATCGGGGATCACCGTCCCACCCCTCCACTTT. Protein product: CASSESGITVPPLHF.